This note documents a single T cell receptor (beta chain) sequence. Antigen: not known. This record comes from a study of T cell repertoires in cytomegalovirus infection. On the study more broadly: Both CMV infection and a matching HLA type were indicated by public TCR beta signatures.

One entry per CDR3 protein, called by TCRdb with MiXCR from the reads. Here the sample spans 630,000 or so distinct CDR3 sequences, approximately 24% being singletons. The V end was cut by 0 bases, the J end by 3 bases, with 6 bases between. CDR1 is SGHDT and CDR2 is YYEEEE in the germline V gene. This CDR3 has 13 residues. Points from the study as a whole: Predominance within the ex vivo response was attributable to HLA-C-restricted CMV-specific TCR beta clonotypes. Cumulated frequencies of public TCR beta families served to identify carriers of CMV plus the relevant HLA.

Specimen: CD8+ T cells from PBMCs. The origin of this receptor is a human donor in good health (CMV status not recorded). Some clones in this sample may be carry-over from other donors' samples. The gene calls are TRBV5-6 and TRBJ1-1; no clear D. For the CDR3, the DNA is TGTGCCAGCAGCTTGGCAGCATACACTGAAGCTTTCTTT. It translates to CASSLAAYTEAFF.